What follows are 19 T cell receptor beta chains derived from one specimen sequenced in a study of early T cells in non-severe SARS-CoV-2 infection. Each CDR3 protein gets one entry after TCRdb re-called the 5' RACE reads with MiXCR. The table has around 61,000 distinct CDR3 sequences, around 16% seen once. Sequenced material: whole blood, taken at baseline. Source of these receptors: an adult who was a healthcare worker with PCR-confirmed SARS-CoV-2 infection or an uninfected control (not recorded which).

This clonotype has a handful of counts. The V and J genes are TRBV20-1 and TRBJ1-1; 8 bases fit TRBD1. Per the germline V gene, CDR1 is DFQATT and CDR2 is SNEGSKA (reference sequence). Trimming cost V 5 bases and J 4 bases; bases outside gene matches: 6. The CDR3 has 13 residues. The CDR3 DNA is TGCAGTGCTTGGCAGGGGGCAGTCACTGAAGCTTTCTTT. Protein sequence: CSAWQGAVTEAFF.

The V gene is TRBV29-1, the J gene TRBJ2-1; D perhaps matches TRBD1 (6 bases). There are 15 residues in the CDR3. V was trimmed by 6 bases and J by 0 bases, leaving 15 bases between them. Germline CDR1 SQVTM, CDR2 ANQGSEA. The CDR3 DNA reads TGCAGCGTCGGAAAACGACAGGACTCCTACAATGAGCAGTTCTTC. This encodes CSVGKRQDSYNEQFF.

The chain joins TRBV3-1 to TRBJ1-5; D gene unclear. The V gene lost 4 bases and the J gene lost 0 bases, with 7 bases spanning the gap. Germline V CDR1 and CDR2: LGHDT, YNNKEL (reference sequence). There are 14 residues in the CDR3. The CDR3 region is CASSLYGSNQPQHF. The CDR3 DNA is TGTGCCAGCAGCCTCTATGGTAGCAATCAGCCCCAGCATTTT. Based on the CDR3 plus reference TRBV3-1 and TRBJ1-5, the full variable domain is DTAVSQTPKYLVTQMGNDKSIKCEQNLGHDTMYWYKQDSKKFLKIMFSYNNKELIINETVPNRFSPKSPDKAHLNLHINSLELGDSAVYFCASSLYGSNQPQHFGDGTRLSIL.

The chain employs TRBV14 and TRBJ2-5; no definite D call. V was trimmed by 2 bases and J by 3 bases, leaving 19 bases between them. In germline, CDR1 is SGHDN, CDR2 FVKESK. The CDR3 sequence is 17 residues long. The CDR3 spells CASSQISGPGPEETQYF. The CDR3 DNA sequence: TGTGCCAGCAGCCAAATTTCGGGCCCCGGCCCCGAAGAGACCCAGTACTTC.

Notes on this clonotype: The junction departs from the called germline gene at one end, perhaps through a read error. V is TRBV18 and J is TRBJ2-1, with a weak D call TRBD2 (6 bases). Per germline, CDR1 KGHSH and CDR2 LQKENI. The CDR3 covers 14 residues. CDR3: CTSSPVGGSNEQFF. The CDR3 coding sequence is TGTACCAGCTCACCGGTTGGGGGGTCCAATGAGCAGTTCTTC.

This chain uses TRBV11-3 with TRBJ2-2, with D uncertain. CDR3 length: 14 amino acids. V lost 1 base, J lost 9 bases, and 12 bases lay in between. From germline, CDR1 is SGHNT and CDR2 YENEEA. The CDR3 protein is CASSLAPHDRELFF. As DNA, the CDR3 is TGTGCCAGCAGCTTAGCCCCTCACGACAGGGAGCTGTTTTTT.

The rearrangement links TRBV20-1 to TRBJ2-1, with a possible D match to TRBD2 (6 bases). There are 14 residues in the CDR3. V was clipped by 1 base and J by 7 bases, with 14 bases between them. In germline, CDR1 is DFQATT, CDR2 SNEGSKA (reference sequence). The CDR3 coding sequence is TGCAGTGCTAGAGTCAGCGGGTCTACGAATGAGCAGTTCTTC. Its protein is CSARVSGSTNEQFF.

This clonotype showed up just a few times. The chain links TRBV5-1 to TRBJ2-1; 10 bases match TRBD1. V lost 2 bases, J lost 6 bases, and 5 bases stayed unmatched. The CDR3 has 15 amino acids. The germline V gene has CDR1 SGHRS and CDR2 YFSETQ. The CDR3 here is CASSLGTGVGNEQFF. The CDR3 bases are TGCGCCAGCAGCTTAGGGACAGGGGTGGGCAATGAGCAGTTCTTC.

This clonotype was seen repeatedly, ten times or more. The rearrangement uses TRBV7-2 and TRBJ1-1; D is uncertain. The CDR3 covers 12 residues. Germline loops: CDR1 SGHTA, CDR2 FQGNSA. V lost 5 bases and J 4 bases, leaving 8 bases between the germline ends. CDR3 nucleotides: TGTGCCAGCAGCCCCAGGATCACTGAAGCTTTCTTT. Its protein product is CASSPRITEAFF.

The chain joins TRBV7-8 to TRBJ2-1, with 13 bases identical to TRBD2. Germline-derived CDR1 and CDR2 are SGHVS and FQNEAQ. The ends lost 5 bases at V and 8 bases at J; junction bases unmatched: 6. The CDR3 sequence is 15 residues long. DNA for the CDR3: TGTGCCAGCAGCCTGGGACTAGCGGGAACCTATGAGCAGTTCTTC. This sequence encodes CASSLGLAGTYEQFF.

This clonotype has ten or more counts. The V gene is TRBV20-1, the J gene TRBJ2-2; 10 nucleotides align to TRBD1. Germline CDR1 DFQATT, CDR2 SNEGSKA (reference sequence). The V and J ends lost 4 bases and 7 bases, in that order; junction bases with no gene match: 3. This CDR3 spans 13 amino acids. CDR3 amino acids: CSAMTGGSGELFF. CDR3 sequence (DNA): TGCAGTGCTATGACAGGGGGCAGCGGGGAGCTGTTTTTT.

This clonotype was counted between two and nine times. The CDR3 DNA reads as TGTGCAAGTCGCTTCATCGACTACGAGCAGTACTTC. Translated, it gives CASRFIDYEQYF. The rearrangement joins TRBV12-2 to TRBJ2-7. TRBV12-2 is designated a pseudogene. The CDR3 spans 12 residues.

The rearrangement uses TRBV29-1 and TRBJ1-1, with D unresolved. Looked up from germline, CDR1 is SQVTM and CDR2 is ANQGSEA. The CDR3 has 13 amino acids. V was pared by 7 bases and J by 1 base, with 13 bases between. CDR3 nucleotide sequence: TGCAGCGCCCGAAAAGACGCGAACACTGAAGCTTTCTTT. Encoded protein: CSARKDANTEAFF.

The rearrangement uses TRBV3-1 and TRBJ1-2, with 8 bases aligning to TRBD1. The CDR3 contains 13 residues. Trimming at V came to 4 bases and at J to 6 bases, leaving 4 bases not matched to a gene. Germline V gene sequence: CDR1 LGHDT, CDR2 YNNKEL (reference sequence). CDR3 coding DNA: TGTGCCAGCAGCCCGGACAGGGTACATGGCTACACCTTC. Residues: CASSPDRVHGYTF.

This clonotype was counted a few times. The genes are TRBV29-1 and TRBJ2-7; 8 positions agree with TRBD1. Germline-derived CDR1 and CDR2 are SQVTM and ANQGSEA. This CDR3 is built from 15 residues. V lost 1 base to trimming and J lost 1 base; unmatched junction nucleotides: 6. The CDR3 nucleotides are TGCAGCGTTGAAGCCCGGACAGGGAGGTCCTACGAGCAGTACTTC. The encoded protein is CSVEARTGRSYEQYF.

By sample share, this clonotype is medium-sized. The chain uses TRBV3-1 and TRBJ2-5; the match to TRBD2 covers 13 bases. Per germline, CDR1 LGHDT and CDR2 YNNKEL (reference sequence). The J segment lost 5 bases and the V segment lost 1 base, leaving 4 bases of the junction unmatched. This CDR3 has 16 amino acids. CDR3 region: CASSQGLAGGGETQYF. The DNA for the CDR3 is TGTGCCAGCAGCCAAGGACTAGCGGGAGGTGGCGAGACCCAGTACTTC.

This clonotype was detected a few times. The chain couples TRBV10-2 to TRBJ1-1; D not certain. Trimming took off 3 bases at V and 0 bases at J, with 11 bases between the two ends. This CDR3 comprises 15 residues. CDR1 WSHSY and CDR2 SAAADI come from the germline V gene. CDR3 nucleotide sequence: TGCGCCAGCAGTGAAAGCCACCACCTGAACACTGAAGCTTTCTTT. This codes for CASSESHHLNTEAFF.

The table lists this clonotype with a few counts. The chain has TRBV5-1 and TRBJ2-1, with 8 nucleotides matching TRBD2. The V gene's germline CDR1 is SGHRS and CDR2 YFSETQ. The length of the CDR3 is 15 residues. The trim removed 2 bases at V and 10 bases at J, leaving 11 bases unmatched. CDR3 bases: TGCGCCAGCAGCTTTGAGGGGACTAGAGTCAGCGAGCAGTTCTTC. Its translation: CASSFEGTRVSEQFF.

V and J are TRBV5-1 and TRBJ2-7; 8 bases map to TRBD2. V lost 4 bases to trimming and J lost 3 bases; unmatched junction nucleotides: 9. The CDR3 has 15 amino acids. CDR1 and CDR2 from the germline V gene are SGHRS and YFSETQ. Written as DNA, the CDR3 is TGCGCCAGCAGCCCTAGCAGCGGGAGTGGCTACGAGCAGTACTTC. Amino acids: CASSPSSGSGYEQYF.